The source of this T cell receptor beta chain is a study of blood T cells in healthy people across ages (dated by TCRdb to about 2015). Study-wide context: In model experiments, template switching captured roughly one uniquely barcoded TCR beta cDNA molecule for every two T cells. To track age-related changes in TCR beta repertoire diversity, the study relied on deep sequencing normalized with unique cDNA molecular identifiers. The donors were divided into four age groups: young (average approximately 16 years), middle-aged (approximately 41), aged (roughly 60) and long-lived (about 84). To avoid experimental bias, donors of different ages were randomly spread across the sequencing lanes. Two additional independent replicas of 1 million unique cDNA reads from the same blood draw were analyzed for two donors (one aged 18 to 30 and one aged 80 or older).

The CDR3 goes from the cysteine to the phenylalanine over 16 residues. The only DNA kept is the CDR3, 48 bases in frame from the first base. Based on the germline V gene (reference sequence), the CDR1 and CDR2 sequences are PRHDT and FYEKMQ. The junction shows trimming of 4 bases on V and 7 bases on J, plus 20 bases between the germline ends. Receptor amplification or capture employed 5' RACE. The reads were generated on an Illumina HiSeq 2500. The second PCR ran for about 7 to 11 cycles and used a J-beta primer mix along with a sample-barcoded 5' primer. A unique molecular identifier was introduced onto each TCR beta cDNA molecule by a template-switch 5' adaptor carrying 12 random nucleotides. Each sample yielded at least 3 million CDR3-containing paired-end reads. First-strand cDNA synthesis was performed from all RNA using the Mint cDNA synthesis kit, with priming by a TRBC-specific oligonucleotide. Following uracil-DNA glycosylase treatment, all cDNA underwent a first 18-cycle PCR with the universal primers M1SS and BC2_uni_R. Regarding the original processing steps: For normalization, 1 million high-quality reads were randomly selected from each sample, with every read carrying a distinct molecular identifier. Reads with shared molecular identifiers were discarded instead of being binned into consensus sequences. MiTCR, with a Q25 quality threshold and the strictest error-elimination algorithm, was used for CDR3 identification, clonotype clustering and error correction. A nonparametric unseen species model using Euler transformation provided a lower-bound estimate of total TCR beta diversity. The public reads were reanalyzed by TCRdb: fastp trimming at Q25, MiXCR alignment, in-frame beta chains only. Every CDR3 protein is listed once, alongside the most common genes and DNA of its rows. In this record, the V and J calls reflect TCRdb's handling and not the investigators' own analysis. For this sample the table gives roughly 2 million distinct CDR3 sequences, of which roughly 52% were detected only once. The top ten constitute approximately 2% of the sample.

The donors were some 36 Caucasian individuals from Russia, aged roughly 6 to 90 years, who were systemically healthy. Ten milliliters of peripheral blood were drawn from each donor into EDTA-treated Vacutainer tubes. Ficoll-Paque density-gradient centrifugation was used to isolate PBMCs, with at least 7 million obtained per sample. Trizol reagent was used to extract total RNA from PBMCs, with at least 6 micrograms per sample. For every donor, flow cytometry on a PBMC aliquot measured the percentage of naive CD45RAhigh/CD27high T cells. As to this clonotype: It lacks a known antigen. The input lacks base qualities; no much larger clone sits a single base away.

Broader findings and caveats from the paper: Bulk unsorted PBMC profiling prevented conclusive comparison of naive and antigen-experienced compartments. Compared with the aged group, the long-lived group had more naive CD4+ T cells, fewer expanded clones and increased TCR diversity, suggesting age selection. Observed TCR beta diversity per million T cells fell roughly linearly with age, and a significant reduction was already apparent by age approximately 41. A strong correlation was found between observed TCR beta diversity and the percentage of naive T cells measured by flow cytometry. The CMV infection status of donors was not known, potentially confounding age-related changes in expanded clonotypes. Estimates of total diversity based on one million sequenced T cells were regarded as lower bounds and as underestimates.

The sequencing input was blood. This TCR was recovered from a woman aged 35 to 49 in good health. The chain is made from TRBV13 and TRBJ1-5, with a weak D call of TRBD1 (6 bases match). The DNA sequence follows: TGTGCCAGCAGCTCCCGACGGGCAGGGGAATGGCAGCCCCAGCATTTT. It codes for CASSSRRAGEWQPQHF.